This record looks at one TCR beta chain sequence and its context. Its antigen is still unknown. Partitioning of CD4+ cells yielded a CD45RA+ naive subset and a CD45RA-negative memory subset. This CDR3 region has 16 residues. V gave up 5 bases and J gave up 0 bases; unmatched junction bases: 4. In germline, CDR1 is SGDLS, CDR2 YYNGEE. The data stem from a study of shared clonotypes between healthy human individuals. Findings of the study overall: The study's rarefaction showed incomplete sorted-subset sequencing despite large depth. Researchers sampled only blood; tissue repertoires likely differ.

TCRdb keeps only in-frame clones here, not all; method: immunoSEQ multiplex PCR. The sample contains 1.5 million to 1.9 million clones, nearly 99% of which appear only once. The source is a man aged 30 to 39 in good health. Material for sequencing was naive CD4+ T cells sorted from blood. Sample subset: CD45RA+ positively selected. The gene calls are TRBV9 and TRBJ2-2; 10 nucleotides align to TRBD2. CDR3 sequence reads: CASSEGLATNTGELFF. The CDR3 nucleotides are TGTGCCAGCAGTGAGGGACTAGCGACGAACACCGGGGAGCTGTTTTTT.